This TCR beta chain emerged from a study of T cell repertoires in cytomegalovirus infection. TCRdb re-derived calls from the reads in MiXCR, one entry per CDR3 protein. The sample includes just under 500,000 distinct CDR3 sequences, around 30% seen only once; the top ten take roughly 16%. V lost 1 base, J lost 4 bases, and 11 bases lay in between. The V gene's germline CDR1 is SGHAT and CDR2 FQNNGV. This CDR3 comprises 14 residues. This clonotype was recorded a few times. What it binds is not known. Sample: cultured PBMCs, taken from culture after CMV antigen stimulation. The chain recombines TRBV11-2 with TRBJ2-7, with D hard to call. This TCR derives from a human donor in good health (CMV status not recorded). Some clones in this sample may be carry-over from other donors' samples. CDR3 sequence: CASSLGASTYEQYV. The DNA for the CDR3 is TGTGCCAGCAGCTTAGGTGCTAGTACTTACGAGCAGTACGTC.